This TCR beta chain was recovered during a study of cytomegalovirus exposure and HLA in healthy donors. General study points: TCR beta chains numbering approximately 150 were designated cytomegalovirus-associated. In a later analysis, first-cohort TCR clusters were found to tend to co-occur in the 130 or so validation repertoires. Accounts indicate the classifier identified cytomegalovirus status with strong specificity and sensitivity.

The germline V gene has CDR1 KGHSH and CDR2 LQKENI. The CDR3 extends over 13 amino acids. V was trimmed by 4 bases and J by 3 bases, leaving 9 bases between them. Remarks on this clone: The antigen is unknown.

Separate from the roughly 670-subject first cohort, the roughly 120-subject validation cohort was the one that the donors belonged to. The assay was immunoSEQ multiplex PCR, and TCRdb's table has in-frame clones only and misses some. The table records 50,000 to 65,000 clones, 85% to 95% of them present only once. Sequenced input: PBMCs. V usage is TRBV18 and J usage is TRBJ2-5; TRBD1 is a possible D gene (6 bases). This TCR came from a woman aged 18-29 years in good health and CMV-seropositive. The chain's CDR3 is CASSLGQKETQYF. CDR3 DNA sequence: TGTGCCAGCTCACTCGGACAGAAAGAGACCCAGTACTTC.